This record concerns one TCR beta chain sequence. Selected positively for CCR7 and CD45RO-negative, naive CD8 cells excluded terminally differentiated effector memory CD45RA+ cells. Donors included only healthy HIV-negative adults lacking recent acute infections or vaccinations. Donors, without exception, were Caucasian adults residing in Nashville, Tennessee. The sample is drawn from a study of shared clonotypes between healthy human individuals. Produced via immunoSEQ multiplex PCR; TCRdb's table is partial and in-frame only. The repertoire has roughly 2.1 million clones, about 92% of them found once; the top ten carry roughly 1.8%. V shed 1 base and J 7 bases; nucleotides not matched to a gene: 10. The germline gives CDR1 LGHNA, CDR2 YSLEER. This CDR3 is 16 amino acids long.

The sample taken for sequencing was naive CD8+ T cells from PBMCs. This receptor was obtained from a young man in good health. Some clones in this sample may be carry-over from other donors' samples. The chain is built from TRBV4-3 and TRBJ2-1; 7 bases are a match to TRBD2. Written as DNA, the CDR3 is TGCGCCAGCAGCCAAGTGGGGAGGGGTAGCGCAAATGAGCAGTTCTTC. As protein: CASSQVGRGSANEQFF.